The 30 T cell receptor beta chains below come from one sample, sequenced in a study of T cell repertoires in cytomegalovirus infection. Via MiXCR, TCRdb re-called the reads, giving one row per CDR3 protein. The sample has some 350,000 distinct CDR3 sequences, around 29% seen once. No antigens are known for them. The source was cultured PBMCs, collected from culture after CMV antigen stimulation. The receptors come from a human donor in good health (CMV status not recorded). Some clones in this sample may be carry-over from other donors' samples.

The table lists this clonotype with a few counts. The chain carries TRBV28 and TRBJ1-5; 7 bases match TRBD1. The ends lost 6 bases at V and 4 bases at J; junction bases unmatched: 6. The CDR3 is 14 amino acids. CDR1 is MDHEN, CDR2 SYDVKM, per germline. The CDR3 reads CASRPGTVNQPQHF. The DNA of the CDR3 is TGTGCCAGCAGGCCTGGGACAGTTAATCAGCCCCAGCATTTT.

The rearrangement joins TRBV10-3 to TRBJ1-1; D call uncertain. This CDR3 has 13 residues. Germline CDR1 reads ENHRY; CDR2 reads SYGVKD. V shed 10 bases and J shed 4 bases, with 16 bases lying between them. CDR3 loop: CATKVNSGTEAFF. CDR3 coding DNA: TGTGCCACCAAAGTTAATTCTGGCACTGAAGCTTTCTTT.

About this clonotype itself: This clone may be a read error of a much larger clone one base away. The conserved final phenylalanine or tryptophan is absent from the CDR3, which likely points to a read error. The chain recombines TRBV7-2 with TRBJ2-5; 9 bases match TRBD1. CDR1 is SGHTA, CDR2 FQGNSA, per germline. The CDR3 extends over 15 amino acids. Trimming removed 4 bases from V and 5 bases from J; junction bases left unmatched: 8. CDR3 sequence (DNA): TGTGCCAGCAGCTCGCCGGGACAGGGTGCCGAGACCCAGTACTTA. Translating gives CASSSPGQGAETQYL.

This clonotype was seen a few times. This chain uses TRBV7-2 with TRBJ2-7; the D gene is possibly TRBD1 (6 bases). Looked up from germline, CDR1 is SGHTA and CDR2 is FQGNSA. V lost 5 bases to trimming and J lost 5 bases, with 13 bases between them. The CDR3 consists of 13 residues. Here the CDR3 DNA reads TGTGCCAGCAGCCTCAGAGGGGGTCACGAGCAGTACTTC. This encodes CASSLRGGHEQYF.

The rearrangement links TRBV4-1 to TRBJ2-4; no firm D call. Germline loops: CDR1 MGHRA, CDR2 YSYEKL. This CDR3 is built from 13 residues. V lost 2 bases, J lost 6 bases, and 8 bases lay in between. This chain's CDR3 is CASSQLTLNIQYF. For the CDR3, the DNA is TGCGCCAGCAGCCAACTTACGTTAAACATTCAGTACTTC.

This clonotype was counted many times. This sequence joins TRBV6-1 and TRBJ1-5; 7 nucleotides line up with TRBD1. This CDR3 has 14 amino acids. Germline V CDR1 and CDR2: MNHNS, SASEGT. With V trimmed by 2 bases and J by 7 bases, 5 bases remained unmatched. The CDR3 protein is CASSEHRGRQPQHF. The DNA for the CDR3 is TGTGCCAGCAGTGAACACAGGGGACGACAGCCCCAGCATTTT.

The gene calls are TRBV7-2 and TRBJ2-2; TRBD2 agrees at 16 bases. The CDR3 length is 18 residues. Trimming at V came to 6 bases and at J to 3 bases, leaving 7 bases not matched to a gene. CDR1 and CDR2 (germline): SGHTA, FQGNSA. CDR3 sequence: CASRAGLAGGPDTGELFF. The CDR3 region has the DNA TGTGCCAGCAGGGCGGGACTAGCGGGAGGGCCTGACACCGGGGAGCTGTTTTTT.

V usage is TRBV6-1 and J usage is TRBJ1-1; D remains ambiguous. CDR3 size: 13 residues. The germline CDR1 and CDR2 sequences are MNHNS and SASEGT. Trimming removed 5 bases from V and 4 bases from J, with 11 bases in between. Written as DNA, the CDR3 is TGTGCCAGCAGTAGGGAGTGGAGCACTGAAGCTTTCTTT. Protein product: CASSREWSTEAFF.

V and J are TRBV6-6 and TRBJ1-2; 10 nucleotides line up with TRBD1. The germline V gene encodes CDR1 MNHNY and CDR2 SVGAGI (reference sequence). The CDR3 is 16 amino acids. Unmatched junction bases numbered 18, after V lost 9 bases and J lost 8 bases. CDR3 DNA: TGTGCCAGTCGCCCCGGGACAGGGGTGTTGCGGGAGGGCTACACCTTC. Its protein product is CASRPGTGVLREGYTF.

The chain has TRBV18 and TRBJ1-1, with D maybe TRBD1 (6 bases). The CDR3 runs to 16 residues. V lost 0 bases and J lost 1, with 12 bases in between. Germline values: CDR1 KGHSH, CDR2 LQKENI. CDR3 coding DNA: TGTGCCAGCTCACCACCGGGGGCCGGTTGGAACACTGAAGCTTTCTTT. Amino acid sequence: CASSPPGAGWNTEAFF.

The chain links TRBV19 to TRBJ2-7; weak D call: TRBD1 (6 bases). The V and J ends lost 10 bases and 2 bases respectively, with 15 bases between them. Looked up from germline, CDR1 is LNHDA and CDR2 is SQIVND (reference sequence). The CDR3 has 13 residues. CDR3 sequence: CATRSTGTYEQYF. The CDR3 DNA follows: TGTGCCACCCGGAGCACAGGGACCTACGAGCAGTACTTC.

This clonotype was observed a handful of times. The rearrangement links TRBV7-9 to TRBJ2-1; D uncertain. Germline V lookup: CDR1 SEHNR, CDR2 FQNEAQ (reference sequence). CDR3 length: 15 amino acids. Deletions cut 2 bases from V and 2 bases from J, with 10 bases between. CDR3 sequence reads: CASSLPLAAYNEQFF. The CDR3 DNA reads as TGTGCCAGCAGCTTACCTCTGGCAGCCTACAATGAGCAGTTCTTC.

The genes are TRBV12-5 and TRBJ1-5; no reliable D call. The V gene's germline CDR1 is LGHNT and CDR2 FRNRAP. The ends were cut back, 6 bases at V and 5 bases at J, with 8 bases in the middle. CDR3 length equals 12 residues. The CDR3 spells CASGEADQPQHF. DNA for the CDR3: TGTGCTAGTGGGGAGGCAGATCAGCCCCAGCATTTT.

This clonotype came up many times. In DNA form, the CDR3 reads TGTGCCAGCAGCGTTACAGGATTTTCTGAAGCTTTCTTT. Translated, it gives CASSVTGFSEAFF. The rearrangement links TRBV7-6 to TRBJ1-1; D possibly corresponds to TRBD1 (5 bases). The CDR3 is 13 amino acids. The V gene lost 5 bases and the J gene lost 6 bases, with 13 bases spanning the gap. Per germline, CDR1 SGHVS and CDR2 FNYEAQ.

This clonotype has just a few counts. The CDR3 sequence is CASSFGTGERSYNEQFF. DNA for the CDR3: TGTGCCAGCAGTTTCGGTACGGGGGAGAGGTCCTACAATGAGCAGTTCTTC. This chain uses TRBV27 with TRBJ2-1, with D possibly TRBD2 on 6 matching bases. There are 17 residues in the CDR3. Germline V CDR1 and CDR2: MNHEY, SMNVEV (reference sequence). Trimming took off 3 bases at V and 1 base at J, with 16 bases between the two ends.

The V gene is TRBV6-5, the J gene TRBJ1-3; 8 bases are a match to TRBD1. The CDR3 sequence is 13 residues long. Trimming removed 6 bases from V and 11 bases from J; junction bases left unmatched: 9. CDR1 and CDR2 (germline): MNHEY, SVGAGI. The CDR3 DNA is TGTGCCAGCAGACCCCAGGGGGCGAGCTCCATATATTTT. The encoded protein is CASRPQGASSIYF.

The table lists this clonotype with a few counts. The chain is built from TRBV10-3 and TRBJ1-1, with 7 bases matching TRBD1. J lost 1 base, V lost 6 bases, and 8 bases had no gene match. Germline-derived CDR1 and CDR2 are ENHRY and SYGVKD. The CDR3 covers 15 residues. CDR3 coding DNA: TGTGCCATCAGGGCCCCCGGGACAGCGAACACTGAAGCTTTCTTT. It translates to CAIRAPGTANTEAFF.

This clonotype came up a few times. V is TRBV4-2 and J is TRBJ1-2, with 9 bases aligning to TRBD1. J was trimmed by 7 bases and V by 3 bases; bases with no gene match: 6. CDR1 LGHNA and CDR2 YNFKEQ come from the germline V gene. The CDR3 length is 14 residues. The DNA of the CDR3 is TGTGCCAGCAGCCAGGGACAGGGTAGCAGTGGCTACACCTTC. Residues: CASSQGQGSSGYTF.

The sample holds many counts of this clonotype. V gene TRBV6-1 combines with J gene TRBJ2-1, with 10 bases identical to TRBD1. CDR3 length equals 14 residues. Germline trimming cut 5 bases from V and 5 bases from J; bases unmatched to any gene: 3. Germline lookup yields CDR1 MNHNS and CDR2 SASEGT. CDR3 DNA: TGTGCCAGCAGTCCGGGACAGGGGAACAATGAGCAGTTCTTC. This translates into CASSPGQGNNEQFF.

This rearrangement joins TRBV15 to TRBJ2-7, with 9 bases identical to TRBD1. CDR3 length equals 19 residues. The trim removed 0 bases at V and 5 bases at J, leaving 17 bases unmatched. Looked up from germline, CDR1 is LNHNV and CDR2 is YYDKDF (reference sequence). For the CDR3, the DNA is TGTGCCACCAGCAGAGATCAAGGGACAGGGAGGGTCGGGTACGACGAGCAGTACTTC. Protein product: CATSRDQGTGRVGYDEQYF.

V gene TRBV9 combines with J gene TRBJ2-3; no reliable D call. The ends were cut back, 0 bases at V and 6 bases at J, with 5 bases in the middle. Germline V gene sequence: CDR1 SGDLS, CDR2 YYNGEE. The CDR3 length is 12 residues. The CDR3 here is CASSVGADTQYF. The CDR3 coding sequence is TGTGCCAGCAGCGTAGGTGCGGATACGCAGTATTTT.

The V call is TRBV27, the J call TRBJ2-3; D might be TRBD1 or TRBD2, each matching 5 bases. CDR1 MNHEY and CDR2 SMNVEV come from the germline V gene (reference sequence). The CDR3 sequence is 17 residues long. V was trimmed by 7 bases and J by 0 bases, leaving 20 bases between them. The CDR3 nucleotides read TGTGCCAGCATCGACCGGGACGGTAGAACTAGCACAGATACGCAGTATTTT. Amino acid sequence: CASIDRDGRTSTDTQYF.

This clonotype came up a few times. This chain links TRBV28 with TRBJ2-7, with 10 positions matching TRBD1. Germline trimming cut 8 bases from V and 3 bases from J; bases unmatched to any gene: 19. This CDR3 contains 18 residues. Germline V lookup: CDR1 MDHEN, CDR2 SYDVKM. The CDR3: CASPGPGTGEVGHYEQYF. The CDR3 DNA is TGTGCCAGCCCTGGGCCCGGGACAGGGGAGGTTGGCCACTACGAGCAGTACTTC.

This chain uses TRBV25-1 with TRBJ2-7; D unclear. V lost 2 bases and J 3 bases, leaving 8 bases between the germline ends. CDR1 is MGHDK and CDR2 is SYGVNS in the germline V gene. This CDR3 is built from 13 residues. DNA of the CDR3: TGTGCCAGCAGTGAACTGGTTAACTACGAGCAGTACTTC. Amino acids: CASSELVNYEQYF.

J is TRBJ2-6 and V is TRBV19, with no clear D. The CDR3 covers 16 residues. Germline CDR1 reads LNHDA; CDR2 reads SQIVND (reference sequence). V gave up 3 bases and J gave up 3 bases, with 12 bases separating them. For the CDR3, the DNA is TGTGCCAGTAGTATCCACGGTAAGATTGGGGCCAACGTCCTGACTTTC. As protein: CASSIHGKIGANVLTF.

This CDR3 is CASGVGDYGYTF. The CDR3 DNA is TGTGCCAGCGGGGTAGGGGACTATGGCTACACCTTC. The chain uses TRBV11-2 and TRBJ1-2, with D possibly being TRBD1 (5 bases). The ends were cut back, 8 bases at V and 3 bases at J, with 10 bases in the middle. CDR3 size: 12 residues. Per the germline V gene, CDR1 is SGHAT and CDR2 is FQNNGV. Complete variable domain (other parts from reference TRBV11-2 and TRBJ1-2): EAGVAQSPRYKIIEKRQSVAFWCNPISGHATLYWYQQILGQGPKLLIQFQNNGVVDDSQLPKDRFSAERLKGVDSTLKIQPAKLEDSAVYLCASGVGDYGYTFGSGTRLTVV.

This clonotype has a count of ten or more. The chain is built from TRBV7-8 and TRBJ2-7; 10 nucleotides line up with TRBD2. CDR3 length: 14 amino acids. V trimming: 4 bases; J trimming: 1 base; junction bases outside the gene matches: 1. The germline CDR1 and CDR2 sequences are SGHVS and FQNEAQ. DNA for the CDR3: TGTGCCAGCAGCTCTAGCGGGGGTTCCTACGAGCAGTACTTC. Protein sequence: CASSSSGGSYEQYF.

The gene calls are TRBV27 and TRBJ1-2, with no clear D. Germline V gene lookup returns CDR1 MNHEY and CDR2 SMNVEV (reference sequence). Between the trimmed V and J ends, which lost 4 bases and 7 bases, there was a span of 13 bases. The CDR3 extends over 13 amino acids. CDR3 sequence: CASSSSGSLGYTF. CDR3 sequence (DNA): TGTGCCAGCAGTTCTTCCGGGTCTCTTGGCTACACCTTC.

This chain links TRBV2 with TRBJ1-1, with D possibly matching TRBD1 (5 bases). Germline V gene data show CDR1 as SNHLY and CDR2 as FYNNEI. V was cut by 9 bases and J by 11 bases, with 19 bases left in between. The CDR3 sequence is 12 residues long. The CDR3 here is CARGSIGASAFF. CDR3 bases: TGTGCCAGGGGGTCCATAGGGGCATCGGCTTTCTTT.

This clonotype was picked up a small number of times. V is TRBV6-1 and J is TRBJ1-1; D is perhaps TRBD1 (5 bases). V was pared by 5 bases and J by 0 bases, with 16 bases between. Germline CDR1 MNHNS, CDR2 SASEGT. The CDR3 length is 16 residues. The CDR3 protein is CASSFRGGKMNTEAFF. DNA of the CDR3: TGTGCCAGCAGTTTCCGGGGGGGGAAAATGAACACTGAAGCTTTCTTT.